This entry features one T cell receptor (beta chain) sequence. The PCR ran on 60 Vbeta and 13 Jbeta primers. TCRdb keeps only in-frame clones here, not all; method: immunoSEQ multiplex PCR. The table has a few hundred thousand clones, around 81% seen once; the top ten hold roughly 10%. This CDR3 spans 15 amino acids. V was pared by 6 bases and J by 0 bases, with 11 bases between. CDR1 is SGHAT and CDR2 is FQDESV in the germline V gene (reference sequence). The source of the sample is a study of cytomegalovirus exposure and HLA in healthy donors. Sequences were obtained from PBMCs. This chain links TRBV11-1 with TRBJ1-4; perhaps TRBD1 as D (6 bases). The sequence came from a woman between 45 and 65 years old in good health and CMV-seropositive. CDR3 region: CASRSGQPTNEKLFF. The DNA for the CDR3 is TGTGCCAGCAGATCAGGACAGCCAACTAATGAAAAACTGTTTTTT.